These 25 T cell receptor beta chains share one sample of origin, sequenced in a study of breast tumors, draining lymph nodes, adjacent tissues. The lymph nodes were axillary draining lymph nodes from breast cancer patients. TCRdb re-derived calls from the multiplex PCR reads in MiXCR, one entry per CDR3 protein. Of tens of thousands of distinct CDR3 sequences in the sample, approximately 29% are singletons; the top ten hold around 8.1%. The sample taken for sequencing was axillary lymph node tissue. The receptors were sampled from a female donor with breast cancer. Some clones in this sample may be carry-over from other donors' samples.

There are many counts of this clonotype. The gene calls are TRBV7-9 and TRBJ1-2; D is perhaps TRBD1 (5 bases). The V gene's germline CDR1 is SEHNR and CDR2 FQNEAQ (reference sequence). CDR3 length: 12 residues. The V and J ends lost 5 bases and 4 bases respectively, with 8 bases between them. CDR3 nucleotide sequence: TGTGCCAGCAGCCCGACAGCCTATGGCTACACCTTC. Its translation: CASSPTAYGYTF.

V gene TRBV7-9 combines with J gene TRBJ2-3; 12 nucleotides align to TRBD2. Germline CDR1 SEHNR, CDR2 FQNEAQ (reference sequence). V dropped 6 bases and J dropped 6; count of bases not matched to a gene: 7. The CDR3 has 15 residues. CDR3 region: CASSPTSGSVDTQYF. CDR3 bases: TGTGCCAGCAGTCCGACTAGCGGGAGCGTTGATACGCAGTATTTT.

The chain employs TRBV7-9 and TRBJ2-3; 11 nucleotides line up with TRBD2. The CDR3 sequence is 17 residues long. Germline V gene data show CDR1 as SEHNR and CDR2 as FQNEAQ (reference sequence). Germline trimming cut 3 bases from V and 10 bases from J; bases unmatched to any gene: 15. The CDR3 DNA reads as TGTGCCAGCAGCTTTGTAGCGGGGGGGGGATCAGCCGATCCGCAGTATTTT. The encoded protein is CASSFVAGGGSADPQYF.

This clonotype appeared many times. J is TRBJ2-7 and V is TRBV5-6; D might be TRBD2 (6 bases). The CDR3 covers 15 residues. The germline V and J ends were trimmed by 0 bases and 0 bases, with 10 bases remaining between them. Germline-derived CDR1 and CDR2 are SGHDT and YYEEEE. The CDR3 reads CASSLASGLSYEQYF. The CDR3 nucleotides read TGTGCCAGCAGCTTGGCCTCGGGACTCTCCTACGAGCAGTACTTC.

This clonotype was picked up many times. This chain joins TRBV2 and TRBJ2-6, with 7 bases fitting TRBD2. The CDR3 contains 14 residues. Losses at the gene ends were 6 bases for V and 2 bases for J; bases not matched to a gene: 1. Germline V gene sequence: CDR1 SNHLY, CDR2 FYNNEI. The CDR3 region has the DNA TGTGCCAGCAGGCGGGAGACTGGGGCCAACGTCCTGACTTTC. It translates to CASRRETGANVLTF.

About this clonotype: A much larger clone is a single base away; this may be a read error. The DNA of the CDR3 is TGTGCCACCAGCAGAGGGTTCAGGTCAACGACTGAAACTTTCTTT. Residues: CATSRGFRSTTETFF. J is TRBJ1-1 and V is TRBV15; D unresolved. CDR1 is LNHNV, CDR2 YYDKDF, per germline (reference sequence). The CDR3 totals 15 residues. The variable domain in full, completed from reference TRBV15 and TRBJ1-1, reads DAMVIQNPRYQVTQFGKPVTLSCSQTLNHNVMYWYQQKSSQAPKLLFHYYDKDFNNEADTPDNFQSRRPNTSFCFLDIRSPGLGDTAMYLCATSRGFRSTTETFFGQGTRLTVV.

Many counts were recorded for this clonotype. This sequence joins TRBV20-1 and TRBJ2-5; tentatively, D is TRBD1 or TRBD2 (5 bases each). Germline CDR1 DFQATT, CDR2 SNEGSKA (reference sequence). V was trimmed by 8 bases and J by 2 bases, leaving 18 bases between them. There are 14 residues in the CDR3. The CDR3 sequence is CSHHRNSGQETQYF. CDR3 coding DNA: TGCAGTCATCACAGGAACTCGGGACAAGAGACCCAGTACTTC.

This clonotype was seen many times. The gene calls are TRBV30 and TRBJ2-1, with D unclear. The CDR3 is 10 amino acids. Trimming pared 7 bases from V and 9 bases from J, leaving 10 bases between. Germline V CDR1 and CDR2: GTSNPN, SVGIG (reference sequence). CDR3 DNA: TGTGCCTACTCTCCTGGTGAGCAGTTCTTC. Amino acid sequence: CAYSPGEQFF.

The sample holds a few counts of this clonotype. The chain is built from TRBV12-3 or TRBV12-4 and TRBJ1-5, with unresolved D. The V end lost 4 bases, the J end lost 7 bases, and 8 bases lay between the germline ends. The CDR3 extends over 12 amino acids. As DNA, the CDR3 is TGTGCCAGCAGTTACCAAGGGCAGCCCCAGCATTTT. Its protein is CASSYQGQPQHF.

In the case of this clonotype: Compared with germline, one end of the junction differs, possibly owing to a read error. V usage is TRBV2 and J usage is TRBJ2-7; TRBD2 agrees at 8 bases. From germline, CDR1 is SNHLY and CDR2 FYNNEI. The CDR3 runs to 13 residues. CDR3 DNA sequence: TGTGCCAGCGGTGAAGGACTAGCCTACGGGCAGTACTTC. Amino acids: CASGEGLAYGQYF.

Ten or more counts support this clonotype. J is TRBJ2-2 and V is TRBV18; 10 bases agree with TRBD1. The V and J ends lost 3 bases and 6 bases, in that order; junction bases with no gene match: 7. The CDR3 covers 16 residues. Germline V gene data show CDR1 as KGHSH and CDR2 as LQKENI. CDR3: CASSPGQGDESGELFF. The CDR3 DNA follows: TGTGCCAGCTCACCCGGACAGGGGGACGAGTCCGGGGAGCTGTTTTTT.

This clonotype was counted at least ten times. The chain uses TRBV4-2 and TRBJ2-1; D gene uncertain. The CDR3 has 16 residues. CDR1 is LGHNA and CDR2 is YNFKEQ in the germline V gene. Trimming stripped 1 base from V and 0 bases from J, with 10 bases between. CDR3 DNA sequence: TGTGCCAGCAGCCAAGGCAGCTTAAGCTCCTACAATGAGCAGTTCTTC. Translated, it gives CASSQGSLSSYNEQFF.

This clonotype has ten or more counts. The chain couples TRBV7-2 to TRBJ2-7, with TRBD1 as a possible D gene (5 bases). The germline CDR1 and CDR2 sequences are SGHTA and FQGNSA. The CDR3 is 12 residues long. Trimming stripped 5 bases from V and 3 bases from J, with 8 bases between. CDR3 DNA: TGTGCCAGCAGCGCACAGGTCTACGAGCAGTACTTC. Its translation is CASSAQVYEQYF.

The chain combines TRBV12-3 or TRBV12-4 with TRBJ1-2, with D perhaps matching TRBD1 (5 bases). The CDR3 contains 13 residues. V was clipped by 3 bases and J by 8 bases, with 13 bases between them. The DNA of the CDR3 is TGTGCCAGCAGTTTCGGGACCGTCTACGGCTACACCTTC. Translated: CASSFGTVYGYTF.

This clonotype was observed at least ten times. The rearrangement links TRBV11-1 to TRBJ2-2, with D perhaps TRBD2 (5 bases). Trimming took 2 bases from V and 2 from J, leaving 9 bases between them. The CDR3 loop spans 15 amino acids. CDR1 and CDR2 from the germline V gene are SGHAT and FQDESV (reference sequence). CDR3 coding DNA: TGTGCCAGCAGCTTAAGAGGGAGAAACACCGGGGAGCTGTTTTTT. This encodes CASSLRGRNTGELFF.

This clonotype was seen many times. At one of its ends the junction is not consistent with the germline gene, which may arise from a read error. This chain links TRBV9 with TRBJ2-6; D is possibly TRBD1 (6 bases). The CDR3 length is 17 residues. The germline V gene encodes CDR1 SGDLS and CDR2 YYNGEE. The CDR3 sequence: CASSVAQGGSGATVLTF. Written as DNA, the CDR3 is TGTGCCAGCAGCGTAGCACAGGGTGGCTCTGGGGCCACCGTCCTGACTTTC.

On this clonotype: This clone may be a read error of a much larger clone one base away. The chain has TRBV20-1 and TRBJ2-5; 8 bases are a match to TRBD1. Germline values: CDR1 DFQATT, CDR2 SNEGSKA (reference sequence). The CDR3 covers 11 residues. CDR3 region: CGIRGLGAQSF. The DNA for the CDR3 is TGCGGAATCAGGGGGCTTGGGGCCCAGTCCTTC.

This clonotype was found many times. It may be a read error: a sequence one base away is much more abundant. The chain employs TRBV20-1 and TRBJ2-7; D is unresolved. Between the trimmed V and J ends, which lost 0 bases and 6 bases, there was a span of 15 bases. Germline CDR1 DFQATT, CDR2 SNEGSKA (reference sequence). This CDR3 region has 14 residues. The CDR3 here is CSARDAPANSEQYF. The CDR3 region has the DNA TGCAGTGCTAGAGATGCTCCGGCAAACTCCGAGCAGTACTTC.

This clonotype was recorded many times. V and J are TRBV7-2 and TRBJ2-5; TRBD2 matches 8 bases. The CDR3 sequence is 15 residues long. CDR1 and CDR2 from the germline V gene are SGHTA and FQGNSA. V lost 10 bases to trimming and J lost 5 bases; unmatched junction nucleotides: 15. The CDR3 DNA follows: TGTGCCACCGGGGGGGGGACTAGTTTGATTGAGACCCAGTACTTC. Translated, it gives CATGGGTSLIETQYF.

The rearrangement uses TRBV28 and TRBJ1-2; 10 bases line up with TRBD1. The trim removed 8 bases at V and 6 bases at J, leaving 9 bases unmatched. Germline V gene sequence: CDR1 MDHEN, CDR2 SYDVKM. The CDR3 has 14 residues. Here the CDR3 reads CASCPGTGEHGYTF. CDR3 DNA sequence: TGTGCCAGCTGCCCAGGGACAGGGGAGCATGGCTACACCTTC.

This clonotype was seen repeatedly, ten times or more. V and J are TRBV19 and TRBJ2-2, with TRBD1 matching 7 bases. With 9 bases clipped from V and 3 bases from J, the junction kept 4 bases outside the gene matches. The CDR3 loop spans 13 amino acids. Looked up from germline, CDR1 is LNHDA and CDR2 is SQIVND (reference sequence). CDR3 amino acids: CASNDRDTGELFF. For the CDR3, the DNA is TGTGCCAGCAACGACAGGGACACCGGGGAGCTGTTTTTT.

This clonotype came up many times. This sequence joins TRBV6-1 and TRBJ2-1; possibly TRBD1 for D (6 bases). Germline loops: CDR1 MNHNS, CDR2 SASEGT. Trimming removed 8 bases at V and 4 bases at J, with 18 bases between. The CDR3 has 15 residues. The CDR3 DNA follows: TGTGCCAGCCGGAATCCTAGGGGGTTTTACAATGAGCAGTTCTTC. Its translation is CASRNPRGFYNEQFF.

This clonotype came up many times. The chain joins TRBV19 to TRBJ2-1; D not certain. The germline CDR1 and CDR2 sequences are LNHDA and SQIVND (reference sequence). Deletions cut 1 base from V and 9 bases from J, with 10 bases between. The CDR3 has 13 amino acids. In nucleotides, the CDR3 is TGTGCCAGTAGTATAGTCTACGGTACTGAGCAGTTCTTC. Its translation is CASSIVYGTEQFF.

This clonotype was recorded many times. The chain joins TRBV5-1 to TRBJ2-7; no reliable D call. This CDR3 region has 14 residues. Germline V gene lookup returns CDR1 SGHRS and CDR2 YFSETQ. Deletions cut 0 bases from V and 2 bases from J, with 9 bases between. CDR3 sequence reads: CASSLAGPAYEQYF. The CDR3 nucleotides read TGCGCCAGCAGCTTGGCCGGGCCAGCCTACGAGCAGTACTTC.

The V and J genes are TRBV6-1 and TRBJ1-2; no clear D. The CDR3 totals 15 residues. With 5 bases removed from V and 5 bases from J, the gap between germline ends came to 18 bases. Germline values: CDR1 MNHNS, CDR2 SASEGT. CDR3 residues: CASSRGPSSWYGYTF. The CDR3 DNA is TGTGCCAGCAGTCGCGGACCTTCGTCGTGGTATGGCTACACCTTC.